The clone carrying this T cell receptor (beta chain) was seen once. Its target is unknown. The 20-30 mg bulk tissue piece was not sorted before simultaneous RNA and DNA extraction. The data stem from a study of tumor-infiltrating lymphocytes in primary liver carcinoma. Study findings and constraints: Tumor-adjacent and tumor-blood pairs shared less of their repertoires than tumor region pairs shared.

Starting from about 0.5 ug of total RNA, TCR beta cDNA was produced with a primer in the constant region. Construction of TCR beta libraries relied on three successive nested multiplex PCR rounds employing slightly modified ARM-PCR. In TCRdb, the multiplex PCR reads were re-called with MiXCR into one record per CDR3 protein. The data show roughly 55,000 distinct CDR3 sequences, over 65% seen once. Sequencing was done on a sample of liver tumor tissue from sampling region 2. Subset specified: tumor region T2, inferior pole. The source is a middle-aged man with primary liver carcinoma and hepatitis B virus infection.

The CDR3 coding sequence is TGTGCCAGCATTTATTCAGACAGGGTCGAGCAGTACTTC. This gives the protein CASIYSDRVEQYF. The V call is TRBV6-6, the J call TRBJ2-7; 7 bases are shared with TRBD1. From germline, CDR1 is MNHNY and CDR2 SVGAGI (reference sequence). This CDR3 is built from 13 residues. The ends lost 7 bases at V and 6 bases at J; junction bases unmatched: 9.